This T cell receptor beta chain was recorded in a study of blood T cell repertoires in COVID-19 (TCRdb year 2020). Broadly, across the study: The collaborator samples originated in the United States, Italy and Spain and spanned the acute and convalescent phases of COVID-19. Sample metadata almost always included a de-identified subject ID, COVID-19 status, age in years and sex. The repertoires were released in a freely available public database intended as a resource for research on the immune response to SARS-CoV-2. Deeply sampled blood TCRbeta repertoires from subjects exposed to, actively infected with, or recovered from COVID-19 were included in the dataset. The prospective study material was composed of cDNA or gDNA derived from T cells, B-cell-depleted T cells, or PBMCs. The samples were drawn from two sources: the first 160 participants of the ongoing ImmuneRACE study, and over 1,000 subjects contributed by 6 global collaborators. HLA class I and class II types, where available, came from metadata supplied by the sample provider rather than from assay-based typing.

The immunoSEQ Assay, a bias-controlled multiplex PCR, was used to amplify TCRbeta CDR3 regions from genomic DNA. The authors' pipeline ran thus. The number of nucleated cells in each sample was estimated by amplification of reference gene primers within the assay. To quantify the absolute abundance of each unique TCRbeta CDR3 rearrangement, sequence reads were collapsed and filtered. Productive Simpson clonality was computed per sample as the square root of Simpson's diversity index over productive rearrangements. TCRdb carries this immuneACCESS record with in-frame sequences only. Its versions omit some clonotypes, under half of them owing to an unresolved V gene in the studies checked, with the rest unexplained. Clone size and V and J calls were adopted from that table, with D and trimming inferred from the DNA. This sample comprises fewer than 350,000 clones, roughly 93% of them detected only once. 2% to 2.5% of the sample comes from the top ten.

In the prospective study, participants were roughly 18 to 89 years old, resided in 20 to 30 geographic areas of the United States, and were enrolled through a virtual design. In the prospective study, cohorts were assigned on the basis of participant-reported clinical history obtained from a screening survey and a study questionnaire. In the prospective study, whole blood, serum and a nasopharyngeal or oropharyngeal swab were collected from each participant by mobile phlebotomists. Participants in the prospective study had the option to provide additional blood draws and questionnaires over a roughly 2-month period. Before DNA extraction, blood samples from the prospective study were shipped at room temperature or frozen. As concerns this clone: The antigen it binds to is not known. No much larger clonotype is one base removed from it; base qualities were not supplied.

General conclusions and limits of the study: The amount of clinical and demographic metadata varied by source and participant and was provided uncurated.

Specimen: PBMCs or T cells enriched from blood (not recorded which). This receptor was obtained from a woman aged 40 to 49 with acute COVID-19.

The sequence in DNA is TGTGCCAGCAGTTACTCGAACGGGGAAAAACTGTTTTTT. Its translation reads: CASSYSNGEKLFF. The rearrangement joined TRBV6-5 to TRBJ1-4; the D segment cannot be called with confidence. Trimming costs V 0 bases and J 8 bases, and their ends lie 7 bases apart. The CDR3 holds 13 amino acids from the cysteine to the phenylalanine. The entry retains the CDR3 DNA only, 39 bases that are in frame from base 1. In the germline V gene, CDR1 corresponds to MNHEY and CDR2 to SVGAGI.